This TCR beta chain was captured in a study of patients and donors after allogeneic stem cell transplantation. Trimming removed 2 bases at V and 3 bases at J, with 16 bases between. CDR3 length equals 16 residues. CDR1 and CDR2 from the germline V gene are SNHLY and FYNNEI. TCRdb passed the RT-PCR reads through MiXCR, listing each CDR3 protein once. The sample includes hundreds of thousands of distinct CDR3 sequences, around 14% seen only once; the top ten take around a tenth. In its sample, this clonotype was seen many times. Sequencing used blood, either unsorted or a sorted T cell fraction (not recorded which). The origin of this receptor is a human donor who was either an allogeneic HSCT recipient or a stem cell or donor lymphocyte infusion donor (not recorded which). It is not recorded whose cells these are; they may come from a transplant donor. This sequence joins TRBV2 and TRBJ2-5, with D perhaps matching TRBD1 or TRBD2 (6 bases each). CDR3 in amino acids: CASSENRVGGKETQYF. CDR3 bases: TGTGCCAGCAGTGAAAACAGGGTAGGGGGGAAAGAGACCCAGTACTTC.